Many counts were recorded for the clone carrying this TCR beta chain. V dropped 4 bases and J dropped 1; count of bases not matched to a gene: 1. This CDR3 has 13 residues. Germline V gene data show CDR1 as DFQATT and CDR2 as SNEGSKA (reference sequence). The data derive from a study of identical twins. Using its own MiXCR run on the 5' RACE reads, TCRdb lists one record per CDR3 protein. The sample lists some 730,000 distinct CDR3 sequences, 15% to 20% occurring once. These data were likewise used in another study, on T cells expressing NK-cell markers.

This clonotype originated in a woman in her late teens or twenties in good health. J is TRBJ2-3 and V is TRBV20-1; 8 positions match TRBD2. Sequences were obtained from PBMCs. The CDR3 DNA reads TGCAGTGCTATAGCGGGGCGCACAGATACGCAGTATTTT. Encoded protein: CSAIAGRTDTQYF.